These T cell receptor beta chains were read from a single sample in a study of regulatory T cells in long-lasting Graves disease. TCRdb analysed the multiplex PCR reads with MiXCR anew, one entry per CDR3 protein. The sample has roughly 560,000 distinct CDR3 sequences, approximately 12% seen once. These sequences were also reported in another study, on T cells in Graves' hyperthyroidism and ophthalmopathy.

Sequencing used peripheral blood mononuclear cells (PBMCs), obtained at new diagnosis, from a patient treated with antithyroid drugs. All receptors come from a woman aged 30 to 39 with Graves disease. Both conserved end residues are part of each CDR3. The order of the fields is J gene, V gene, clone size, D gene, CDR3 length, CDR3 protein, CDR3 DNA. A D gene is named only where the DNA matches it firmly. Clone size appears in some rows only: once, few, many, or a class for an expanded clone.

J: TRBJ2-7; V: TRBV11-3; size: -; D: -; length: 14; CDR3: CASTQRGRRYEQYF; DNA: TGTGCCAGCACCCAACGGGGCAGGCGCTACGAGCAGTACTTC
J: TRBJ2-5; V: TRBV29-1; size: -; D: TRBD1; length: 12; CDR3: CSGRQGGETQYF; DNA: TGCAGCGGTAGACAGGGGGGTGAGACCCAGTACTTC
J: TRBJ1-5; V: TRBV28; size: many; D: TRBD1; length: 19; CDR3: CASSQFRDRVKISNQPQHF; DNA: TGTGCCAGCAGTCAATTCCGAGACAGGGTAAAGATTAGCAATCAGCCCCAGCATTTT
J: TRBJ2-3; V: TRBV3-1; size: many; D: TRBD2; length: 17; CDR3: CASSPYATSGRVDTQYF; DNA: TGTGCCAGCAGCCCTTACGCAACTAGCGGGAGGGTGGATACGCAGTATTTT
J: TRBJ1-1; V: TRBV5-1; size: -; D: TRBD1; length: 18; CDR3: CASSSRQGAKYEHTEAFF; DNA: TGCGCCAGCAGCTCGAGACAGGGGGCGAAGTATGAGCACACTGAAGCTTTCTTT
J: TRBJ2-5; V: TRBV7-9; size: -; D: -; length: 18; CDR3: CASSPRSSIARGRETQYF; DNA: TGTGCCAGCAGCCCCAGGTCCTCGATTGCACGGGGGCGAGAGACCCAGTACTTC
J: TRBJ1-2; V: TRBV6-2/TRBV6-3; size: few; D: -; length: 12; CDR3: CASSPPGPDYTF; DNA: TGTGCCAGCAGCCCCCCGGGTCCGGACTACACCTTC
J: TRBJ2-1; V: TRBV12-3/TRBV12-4; size: many; D: -; length: 18; CDR3: CASSHPRAGYSSYNEQFF; DNA: TGTGCCAGCAGCCATCCCCGGGCAGGTTATAGCTCCTACAATGAGCAGTTCTTC
J: TRBJ2-1; V: TRBV5-5; size: many; D: -; length: 13; CDR3: CASSKEIGPEQFF; DNA: TGTGCCAGCAGCAAGGAGATTGGCCCTGAGCAGTTCTTC
J: TRBJ2-3; V: TRBV9; size: many; D: -; length: 16; CDR3: CASSDLVGELTDTQYF; DNA: TGTGCCAGCAGCGACCTAGTGGGAGAGCTTACAGATACGCAGTATTTT
J: TRBJ2-1; V: TRBV6-2/TRBV6-3; size: -; D: -; length: 14; CDR3: CASSYSSRHNEQFF; DNA: TGTGCCAGCAGTTATTCCAGCCGACACAATGAGCAGTTCTTC
J: TRBJ2-7; V: TRBV19; size: many; D: TRBD2; length: 17; CDR3: CASSFTYGTSVFYEQYF; DNA: TGTGCCAGTAGTTTCACGTACGGGACTAGCGTCTTCTACGAGCAGTACTTC
J: TRBJ2-2; V: TRBV7-2; size: many; D: TRBD1; length: 18; CDR3: CASSLDQSRSTGAGELFF; DNA: TGTGCCAGCAGCTTAGACCAGTCCCGGTCGACAGGGGCCGGGGAGCTGTTTTTT
J: TRBJ2-2; V: TRBV24-1; size: many; D: -; length: 17; CDR3: CATSDLSGPHPSGELFF; DNA: TGTGCCACCAGTGATTTGTCCGGGCCCCATCCCAGCGGGGAGCTGTTTTTT
J: TRBJ1-4; V: TRBV28; size: many; D: TRBD1; length: 14; CDR3: CASSSGQGTEKLFF; DNA: TGTGCCAGCAGTTCGGGACAGGGAACGGAAAAACTGTTTTTT
J: TRBJ2-5; V: TRBV9; size: many; D: -; length: 15; CDR3: CASSVIGTSEETQYF; DNA: TGTGCCAGCAGCGTAATTGGGACGAGCGAAGAGACCCAGTACTTC
J: TRBJ1-4; V: TRBV7-2; size: -; D: -; length: 16; CDR3: CASSPDRGRHNEKLFF; DNA: TGTGCCAGCAGTCCCGACCGGGGCAGGCATAATGAAAAACTGTTTTTT
J: TRBJ2-1; V: TRBV18; size: few; D: -; length: 17; CDR3: CASSPDGGPKRRNEQFF; DNA: TGTGCCAGCTCACCCGACGGGGGCCCCAAGAGGAGAAATGAGCAGTTCTTC
J: TRBJ2-1; V: TRBV29-1; size: many; D: -; length: 12; CDR3: CSVGGGYNEQFF; DNA: TGCAGCGTTGGAGGAGGGTACAATGAGCAGTTCTTC
J: TRBJ1-2; V: TRBV28; size: many; D: -; length: 13; CDR3: CASISGLGDGYTF; DNA: TGTGCCAGCATCTCAGGGCTGGGGGATGGCTACACCTTC
J: TRBJ2-1; V: TRBV20-1; size: many; D: -; length: 14; CDR3: CSARGEVGLNEQFF; DNA: TGCAGTGCGAGGGGGGAAGTGGGGCTCAATGAGCAGTTCTTC
J: TRBJ1-2; V: TRBV5-6; size: few; D: -; length: 14; CDR3: CASRSEVWGYGYTF; DNA: TGTGCCAGCAGATCTGAGGTGTGGGGGTATGGCTACACCTTC
J: TRBJ1-6; V: TRBV6-5; size: many; D: -; length: 12; CDR3: CASSYRGAPLHF; DNA: TGTGCCAGCAGTTACAGGGGTGCACCCCTCCACTTT
J: TRBJ1-2; V: TRBV20-1; size: -; D: -; length: 10; CDR3: CSAQGNGYTF; DNA: TGCAGTGCCCAGGGGAATGGCTACACCTTC
J: TRBJ1-6; V: TRBV7-9; size: many; D: -; length: 13; CDR3: CASSSQGTLLLHF; DNA: TGTGCCAGCAGCTCACAGGGTACCCTTCTCCTCCACTTT
J: TRBJ1-2; V: TRBV20-1; size: many; D: -; length: 16; CDR3: CSTARAGGTRNYGYTF; DNA: TGCAGTACCGCGCGAGCGGGGGGTACTCGAAACTATGGCTACACCTTC
J: TRBJ1-4; V: TRBV28; size: few; D: -; length: 15; CDR3: CASSLGQRVSEKLFF; DNA: TGTGCCAGCAGTTTAGGACAGCGGGTCAGCGAAAAACTGTTTTTT
J: TRBJ2-1; V: TRBV20-1; size: many; D: -; length: 13; CDR3: CSARNEGRNEQFF; DNA: TGCAGTGCTAGAAATGAGGGGCGAAATGAGCAGTTCTTC
J: TRBJ1-2; V: TRBV4-1; size: few; D: -; length: 13; CDR3: CASSRVPNYGYTF; DNA: TGCGCCAGCAGCCGGGTGCCTAACTATGGCTACACCTTC
J: TRBJ2-3; V: TRBV9; size: many; D: -; length: 13; CDR3: CASSVGTTDTQYF; DNA: TGTGCCAGCAGCGTAGGTACCACAGATACGCAGTATTTT
J: TRBJ2-5; V: TRBV20-1; size: -; D: TRBD1; length: 15; CDR3: CSANLRQGERETQYF; DNA: TGCAGTGCTAACCTTCGACAGGGAGAGAGAGAGACCCAGTACTTC
J: TRBJ1-5; V: TRBV20-1; size: few; D: -; length: 15; CDR3: CSARPPARGSQPQHF; DNA: TGCAGTGCTAGGCCGCCGGCACGGGGGAGTCAGCCCCAGCATTTT
J: TRBJ2-2; V: TRBV11-3; size: many; D: -; length: 13; CDR3: CASSLVPTGELFF; DNA: TGTGCCAGCAGCTTAGTCCCGACCGGGGAGCTGTTTTTT
J: TRBJ2-1; V: TRBV9; size: few; D: -; length: 15; CDR3: CASSVGTESEGEQFF; DNA: TGTGCCAGCAGCGTAGGAACAGAATCAGAGGGTGAGCAGTTCTTC
J: TRBJ2-1; V: TRBV30; size: few; D: -; length: 12; CDR3: CAWSSTAAEQFF; DNA: TGTGCCTGGAGTAGCACGGCCGCTGAGCAGTTCTTC